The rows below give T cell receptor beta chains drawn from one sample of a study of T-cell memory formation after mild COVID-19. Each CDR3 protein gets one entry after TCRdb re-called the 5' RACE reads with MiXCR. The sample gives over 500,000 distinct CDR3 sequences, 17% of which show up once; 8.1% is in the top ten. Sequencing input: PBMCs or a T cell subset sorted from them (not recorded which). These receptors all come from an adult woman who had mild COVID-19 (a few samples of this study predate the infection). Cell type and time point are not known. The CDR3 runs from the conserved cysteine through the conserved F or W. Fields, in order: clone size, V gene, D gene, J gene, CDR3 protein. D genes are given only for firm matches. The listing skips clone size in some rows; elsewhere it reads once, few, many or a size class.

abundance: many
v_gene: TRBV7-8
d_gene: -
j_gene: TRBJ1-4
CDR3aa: CASSLGGGGNEKLFF

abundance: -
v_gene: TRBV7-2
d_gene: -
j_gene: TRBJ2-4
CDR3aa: CASSPRGGFGKNIQYF

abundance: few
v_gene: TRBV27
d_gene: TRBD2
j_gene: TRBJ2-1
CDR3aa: CASSSPYLAGVNEQFF

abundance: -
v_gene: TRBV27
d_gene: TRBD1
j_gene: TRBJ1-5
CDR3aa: CASSFGTASNQPQHF

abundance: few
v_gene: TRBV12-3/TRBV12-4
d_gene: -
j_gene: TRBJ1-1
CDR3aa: CASRGGTPEAFF

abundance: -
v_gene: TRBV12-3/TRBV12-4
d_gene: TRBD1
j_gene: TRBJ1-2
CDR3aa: CASSTQGAVSGYTF

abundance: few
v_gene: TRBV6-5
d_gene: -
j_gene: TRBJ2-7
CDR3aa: CASSWAGTYEQYF

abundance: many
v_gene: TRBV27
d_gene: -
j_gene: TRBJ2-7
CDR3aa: CASSLSRGYEQYF

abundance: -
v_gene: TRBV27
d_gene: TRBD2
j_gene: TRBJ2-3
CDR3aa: CASSFIGLAEFDTQYF

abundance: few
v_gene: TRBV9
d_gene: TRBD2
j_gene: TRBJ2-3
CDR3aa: CASSVEGLAGATQYF

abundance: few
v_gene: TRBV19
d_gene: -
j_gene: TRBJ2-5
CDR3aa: CASSEGRETQYF

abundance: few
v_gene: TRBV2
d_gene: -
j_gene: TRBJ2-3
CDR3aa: CAISGGTSTDTQYF

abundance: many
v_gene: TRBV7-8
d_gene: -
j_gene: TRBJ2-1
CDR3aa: CASSSGLEQFF

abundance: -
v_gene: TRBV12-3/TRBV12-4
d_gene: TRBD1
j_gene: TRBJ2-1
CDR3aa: CASSRGTGGNDEQFF

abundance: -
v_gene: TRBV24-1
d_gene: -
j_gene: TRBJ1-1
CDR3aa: CATSGGGPRGTEAFF

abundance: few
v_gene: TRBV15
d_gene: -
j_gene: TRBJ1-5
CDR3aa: CATSRLEGREPQHF

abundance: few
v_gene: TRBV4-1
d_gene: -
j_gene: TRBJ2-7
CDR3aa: CASSQEGPETYEQYF

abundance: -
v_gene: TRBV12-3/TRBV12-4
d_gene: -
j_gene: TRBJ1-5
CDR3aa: CASSSRQDQPQHF

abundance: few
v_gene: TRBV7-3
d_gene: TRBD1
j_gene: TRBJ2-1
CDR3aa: CASSLHHRGVFYNEQFF

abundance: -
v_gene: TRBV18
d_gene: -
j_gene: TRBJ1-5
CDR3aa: CASSPTDNQPQHF

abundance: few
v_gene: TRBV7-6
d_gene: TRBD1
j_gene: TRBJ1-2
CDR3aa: CASSLTFEQGADGYTF

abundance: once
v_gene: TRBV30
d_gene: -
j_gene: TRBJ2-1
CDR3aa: CAWSANEQFF

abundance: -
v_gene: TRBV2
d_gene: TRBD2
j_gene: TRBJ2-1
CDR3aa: CASSDWLAGISSYNEQFF

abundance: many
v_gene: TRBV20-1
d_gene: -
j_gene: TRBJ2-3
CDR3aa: CSARLTSKDTQYF

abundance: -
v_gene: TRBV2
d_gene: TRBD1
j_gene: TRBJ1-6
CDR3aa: CASFPGQYNSPLHF

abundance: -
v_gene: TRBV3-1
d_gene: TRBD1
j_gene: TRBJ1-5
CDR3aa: CASSPGTAQNQPQHF

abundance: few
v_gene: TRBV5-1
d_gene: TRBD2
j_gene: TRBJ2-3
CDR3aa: CASSLPSGGVGQYF

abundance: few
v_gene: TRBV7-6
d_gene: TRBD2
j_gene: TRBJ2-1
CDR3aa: CASSLEPLAGISEQFF

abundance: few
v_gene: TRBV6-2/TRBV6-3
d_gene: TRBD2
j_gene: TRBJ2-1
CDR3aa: CASSPLLAGPIGSYNEQFF

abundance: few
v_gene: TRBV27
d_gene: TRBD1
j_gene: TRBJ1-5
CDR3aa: CASSFTRQGNQPQHF

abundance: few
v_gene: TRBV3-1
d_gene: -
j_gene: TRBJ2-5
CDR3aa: CASSQPGHIKETQYF

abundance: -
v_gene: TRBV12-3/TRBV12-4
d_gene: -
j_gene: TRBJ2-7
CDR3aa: CASSLALKGVDEQYF

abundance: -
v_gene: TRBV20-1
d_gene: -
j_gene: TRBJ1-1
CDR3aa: CSAKTPGYTEAFF

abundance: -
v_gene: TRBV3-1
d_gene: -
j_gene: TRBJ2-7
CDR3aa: CASSQDLRQANSYEQYF

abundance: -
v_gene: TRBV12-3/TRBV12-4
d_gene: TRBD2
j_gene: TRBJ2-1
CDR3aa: CASSLRVQRDAGNEQFF

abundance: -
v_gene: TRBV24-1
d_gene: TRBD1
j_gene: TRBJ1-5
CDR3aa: CATQGREGAGQPQHF

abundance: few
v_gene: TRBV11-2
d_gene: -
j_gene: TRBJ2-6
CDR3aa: CASSSISGLSGANVLTF

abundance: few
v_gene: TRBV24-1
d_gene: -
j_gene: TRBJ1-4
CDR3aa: CATSVGYNEKLFF

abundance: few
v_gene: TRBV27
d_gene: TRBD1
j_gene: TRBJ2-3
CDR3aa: CASSLGRGRRDTQYF

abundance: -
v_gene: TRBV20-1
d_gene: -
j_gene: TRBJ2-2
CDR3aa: CSARDQKGSPNTGELFF

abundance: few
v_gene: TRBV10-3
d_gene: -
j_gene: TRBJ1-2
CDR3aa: CAISGSENNYGYTF

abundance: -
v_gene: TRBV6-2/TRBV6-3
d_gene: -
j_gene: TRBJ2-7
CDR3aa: CASSYREGEQYF

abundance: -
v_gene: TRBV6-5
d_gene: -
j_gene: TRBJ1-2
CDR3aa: CASRLTVSNYGYTF

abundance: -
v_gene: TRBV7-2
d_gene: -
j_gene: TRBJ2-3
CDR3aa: CASSPLLDTQYF

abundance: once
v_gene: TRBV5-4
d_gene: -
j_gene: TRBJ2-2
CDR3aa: CASRKVAGELFF

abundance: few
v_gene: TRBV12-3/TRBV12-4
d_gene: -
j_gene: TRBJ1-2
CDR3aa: CASRPGGWGYTF

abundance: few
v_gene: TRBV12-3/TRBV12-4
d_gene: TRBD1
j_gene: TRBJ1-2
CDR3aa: CASSSGQQFYGYTF

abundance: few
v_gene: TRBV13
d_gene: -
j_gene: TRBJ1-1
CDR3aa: CASSLRGGTTEAFF

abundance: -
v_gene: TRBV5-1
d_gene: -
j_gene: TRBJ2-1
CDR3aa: CASRFSGISYNEQFF

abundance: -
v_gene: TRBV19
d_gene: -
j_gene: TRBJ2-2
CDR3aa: CASSIRENTGELFF

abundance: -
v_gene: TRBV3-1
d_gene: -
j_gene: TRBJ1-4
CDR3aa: CASSAWGELFF

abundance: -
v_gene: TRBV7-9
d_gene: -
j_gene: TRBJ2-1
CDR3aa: CASTLKSSSYNEQFF

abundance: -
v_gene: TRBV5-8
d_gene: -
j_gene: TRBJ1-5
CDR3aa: CASSFYRQLGQPQHF

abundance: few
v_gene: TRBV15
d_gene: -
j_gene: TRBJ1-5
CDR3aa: CATSISRGNQHF

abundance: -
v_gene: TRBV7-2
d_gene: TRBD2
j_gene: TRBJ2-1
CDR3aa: CASRWGGSYYNEQFF

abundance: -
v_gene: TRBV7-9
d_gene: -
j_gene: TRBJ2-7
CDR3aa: CASSHRGVRPYEQYF

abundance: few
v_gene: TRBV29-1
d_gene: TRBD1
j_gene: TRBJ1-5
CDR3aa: CSVTGADSNQPQHF

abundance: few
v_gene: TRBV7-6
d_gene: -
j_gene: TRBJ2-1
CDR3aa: CASSGGGVTSSYNEQFF

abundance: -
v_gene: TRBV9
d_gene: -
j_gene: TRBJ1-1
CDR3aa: CASSAMLNTEAFF

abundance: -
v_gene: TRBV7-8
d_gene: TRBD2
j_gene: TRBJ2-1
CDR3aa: CASSSQREGNEQFF